Presented here are 26 T cell receptor beta chains from one specimen sequenced in a study of shared clonotypes between healthy human individuals (dated by TCRdb to the early 2020s). Libraries came from the immunoSEQ multiplex PCR assay. The table comes from immuneACCESS by way of TCRdb, which keeps in-frame sequences with V and J called. Part of the clones is missing from these tables; in studies checked, under half for an unresolved V gene and the rest for unknown reasons. In all, the sample holds approximately 2,000,000 clones, and roughly 93% of those were seen once. The ten most abundant clones make up around 1.7% of the sample. CD8 naive samples were obtained by positive selection for CCR7 among CD45RO-negative cells, yielding a CD45RA+CCR7+ population from which TemRA cells were excluded. The specimen was naive CD8+ T cells from PBMCs. Taken with the paper, the label for cell subset or site translates to: CD45RA+CCR7+. These receptors all stem from a man aged 18-30 years in good health. Some clones in this sample may be carry-over from other donors' samples.

This clone was found once. V usage is TRBV9 and J usage is TRBJ2-2, with D hard to call. Germline values: CDR1 SGDLS, CDR2 YYNGEE. The CDR3 is 13 amino acids. Trimming took 0 bases from V and 8 from J, leaving 8 bases between them. The CDR3 region is CASSVAVLGELFF. In DNA form, the CDR3 reads TGTGCCAGCAGCGTAGCGGTCCTTGGGGAGCTGTTTTTT. Using reference TRBV9 and TRBJ2-2 for the parts outside the CDR3, the full variable domain is DSGVTQTPKHLITATGQRVTLRCSPRSGDLSVYWYQQSLDQGLQFLIQYYNGEERAKGNILERFSAQQFPDLHSELNLSSLELGDSALYFCASSVAVLGELFFGEGSRLTVL.

The CDR3 bases are TGTGCCAGCAGCTTCAGGACAGGCCCGTCTTTCCGAGATACGCAGTATTTT. Its protein product is CASSFRTGPSFRDTQYF. The chain joins TRBV5-6 to TRBJ2-3, with 7 nucleotides matching TRBD1. Germline values: CDR1 SGHDT, CDR2 YYEEEE. The V gene end was trimmed by 2 bases and the J gene end by 5 bases; junction bases not matched to a gene: 14. This CDR3 has 17 residues.

The gene calls are TRBV9 and TRBJ2-3; TRBD2 matches 10 bases. Germline values: CDR1 SGDLS, CDR2 YYNGEE. V was clipped by 4 bases and J by 7 bases; unmatched bases: 6. CDR3 length: 14 amino acids. The CDR3 here is CASSSRTSGYTQYF. The DNA of the CDR3 is TGTGCCAGCAGCTCCCGGACTAGCGGATATACGCAGTATTTT.

J is TRBJ2-7 and V is TRBV7-9; TRBD1 might be the D (6 bases). From germline, CDR1 is SEHNR and CDR2 FQNEAQ (reference sequence). The V end lost 2 bases, the J end lost 5 bases, and 10 bases lay between the germline ends. This CDR3 contains 13 residues. The CDR3 sequence: CASSLNPGDEQYF. CDR3 nucleotide sequence: TGTGCCAGCAGCTTAAATCCAGGGGACGAGCAGTACTTC.

The chain has TRBV29-1 and TRBJ2-1; D is unclear. Trimming stripped 0 bases from V and 15 bases from J, with 15 bases between. Germline lookup yields CDR1 SQVTM and CDR2 ANQGSEA. This CDR3 comprises 12 residues. For the CDR3, the DNA is TGCAGCGTTGAAGATTTGGACCCCGGTCGGTTCTTC. This sequence encodes CSVEDLDPGRFF.

The chain has TRBV5-5 and TRBJ1-5; 9 bases line up with TRBD1. The V and J ends lost 4 bases and 7 bases, in that order; junction bases with no gene match: 12. The length of the CDR3 is 16 residues. The germline gives CDR1 SGHKS, CDR2 YYEKEE (reference sequence). In nucleotides, the CDR3 is TGTGCCAGCAGCCAATTAGGTACAGGGGGCAGGCAGCCCCAGCATTTT. It specifies CASSQLGTGGRQPQHF.

The chain carries TRBV5-6 and TRBJ1-3; TRBD1 might be the D (5 bases). V was trimmed by 2 bases and J by 0 bases, leaving 15 bases between them. The CDR3 has 17 residues. Per the germline V gene, CDR1 is SGHDT and CDR2 is YYEEEE. The CDR3 region is CASSFGQGVSSGNTIYF. The CDR3 DNA follows: TGTGCCAGCAGCTTTGGCCAGGGCGTAAGCTCTGGAAACACCATATATTTT. Drawing the rest from reference TRBV5-6 and TRBJ1-3, the complete variable domain is DAGVTQSPTHLIKTRGQQVTLRCSPKSGHDTVSWYQQALGQGPQFIFQYYEEEERQRGNFPDRFSGHQFPNYSSELNVNALLLGDSALYLCASSFGQGVSSGNTIYFGEGSWLTVV.

V gene TRBV2 combines with J gene TRBJ2-4; no clear D. V was trimmed by 2 bases and J by 0 bases, leaving 17 bases between them. Germline loops: CDR1 SNHLY, CDR2 FYNNEI. The CDR3 sequence is 18 residues long. The CDR3 sequence is CASSEYGWKILAKNIQYF. CDR3 nucleotides: TGTGCCAGCAGTGAATATGGATGGAAGATTTTAGCCAAAAACATTCAGTACTTC. The entire variable domain, with the rest obtained from reference TRBV2 and TRBJ2-4, is as follows: EPEVTQTPSHQVTQMGQEVILRCVPISNHLYFYWYRQILGQKVEFLVSFYNNEISEKSEIFDDQFSVERPDGSNFTLKIRSTKLEDSAMYFCASSEYGWKILAKNIQYFGAGTRLSVL.

The chain is built from TRBV21-1 and TRBJ2-5; the tabulated D call, TRBD2, remains unverified against the DNA. TRBV21-1 is flagged as a pseudogene. The CDR3 has 15 amino acids. DNA of the CDR3: TGTGCCAGCAGCAAAGAGGTGAGTAGCGAAGAGACCCAGTACTTC. Translation: CASSKEVSSEETQYF.

The chain employs TRBV6-1 and TRBJ2-1; no firm D call. Germline CDR1 and CDR2: MNHNS and SASEGT. This CDR3 has 16 residues. V was cut by 1 base and J by 0 bases, with 10 bases left in between. CDR3 loop: CASSEGPPVSYNEQFF. The CDR3 DNA reads as TGTGCCAGCAGTGAAGGGCCCCCCGTCTCCTACAATGAGCAGTTCTTC.

The chain carries TRBV30 and TRBJ2-7; D is uncertain. CDR3 length: 12 amino acids. From germline, CDR1 is GTSNPN and CDR2 SVGIG (reference sequence). Trimming shortened V by 1 base and J by 3 bases, and 7 bases separated the two germline ends. CDR3 nucleotide sequence: TGTGCCTGGAGTGATAGTGGCTACGAGCAGTACTTC. It yields the protein CAWSDSGYEQYF.

The chain joins TRBV28 to TRBJ2-3; D not certain. V dropped 5 bases and J dropped 4 bases, with 10 bases sitting between them. Germline assignment: CDR1 MDHEN and CDR2 SYDVKM. CDR3 length equals 13 residues. CDR3 in amino acids: CASSPQRPDTQYF. The DNA for the CDR3 is TGTGCCAGCAGTCCACAGCGACCAGATACGCAGTATTTT.

The chain joins TRBV2 to TRBJ2-1; 9 bases are shared with TRBD2. Germline CDR1 reads SNHLY; CDR2 reads FYNNEI. Trimming took 5 bases from V and 0 from J; bases not matched to a gene: 8. This CDR3 is 17 amino acids long. CDR3 nucleotide sequence: TGTGCCAGCAGTTCGACTAGCGGAAAGCCCTCCTACAATGAGCAGTTCTTC. It encodes CASSSTSGKPSYNEQFF.

V gene TRBV27 combines with J gene TRBJ1-1; D call uncertain. In germline, CDR1 is MNHEY, CDR2 SMNVEV (reference sequence). This CDR3 has 13 residues. The V end was cut by 3 bases, the J end by 3 bases, with 8 bases between. CDR3 loop: CASSFGVHTEAFF. The CDR3 region has the DNA TGTGCCAGCAGTTTCGGAGTCCACACTGAAGCTTTCTTT.

The chain joins TRBV29-1 to TRBJ2-1; D may be TRBD1 (5 bases). Germline CDR1 is SQVTM and CDR2 is ANQGSEA. This CDR3 has 12 residues. V was shortened by 7 bases and J by 3 bases, with 10 bases between the two germline ends. The CDR3 protein is CSARVGYNEQFF. The CDR3 DNA reads TGCAGCGCCAGGGTAGGCTACAATGAGCAGTTCTTC.

The chain recombines TRBV7-6 with TRBJ2-7, with D unclear. The CDR3 has 14 residues. Germline V gene sequence: CDR1 SGHVS, CDR2 FNYEAQ. The ends were cut back, 3 bases at V and 1 base at J, with 10 bases in the middle. The DNA of the CDR3 is TGTGCCAGCAGCTTCCGGACGGAGTCCTACGAGCAGTACTTC. It yields the protein CASSFRTESYEQYF.

The chain links TRBV29-1 to TRBJ2-7; maybe TRBD2 (5 bases). Deletions cut 6 bases from V and 6 bases from J, with 12 bases between. The CDR3 covers 11 residues. Per the germline V gene, CDR1 is SQVTM and CDR2 is ANQGSEA. For the CDR3, the DNA is TGCAGCGTCCGACGGGGTCCCGAGCAGTACTTC. It encodes CSVRRGPEQYF.

This rearrangement joins TRBV7-9 to TRBJ2-5; no clear D. V was pared by 4 bases and J by 1 base, with 10 bases between. CDR1 is SEHNR, CDR2 FQNEAQ, per germline (reference sequence). The CDR3 is 14 residues long. The CDR3 protein is CASSSPLLQETQYF. The CDR3 nucleotides are TGTGCCAGCAGCTCCCCCCTACTCCAAGAGACCCAGTACTTC.

V usage is TRBV4-1 and J usage is TRBJ2-2; D is unresolved. Germline V gene data show CDR1 as MGHRA and CDR2 as YSYEKL. The V gene lost 3 bases and the J gene lost 5 bases, with 10 bases spanning the gap. There are 14 residues in the CDR3. CDR3 DNA: TGCGCCAGCAGCCACGGTTTGGGGACCGGGGAGCTGTTTTTT. It yields the protein CASSHGLGTGELFF.

This sequence joins TRBV7-9 and TRBJ1-2; D may be TRBD1 (5 bases). Germline CDR1 and CDR2: SEHNR and FQNEAQ (reference sequence). V was pared by 6 bases and J by 3 bases, with 8 bases between. The CDR3 extends over 12 amino acids. The CDR3 DNA reads as TGTGCCAGCAGGCCGGGGGACTATGGCTACACCTTC. This translates into CASRPGDYGYTF.

This clone has more than one count but fewer than ten. The chain recombines TRBV7-6 with TRBJ1-5, with D possibly being TRBD1 (6 bases). Germline values: CDR1 SGHVS, CDR2 FNYEAQ. This CDR3 is built from 16 residues. V was clipped by 0 bases and J by 6 bases, with 15 bases between them. CDR3 sequence reads: CASSLASHREGQPQHF. The CDR3 nucleotides are TGTGCCAGCAGCTTAGCCAGTCACAGGGAGGGTCAGCCCCAGCATTTT.

The V gene is TRBV6-5, the J gene TRBJ2-1, with 7 nucleotides matching TRBD2. V gave up 7 bases and J gave up 9 bases; unmatched junction bases: 12. Germline V gives CDR1 MNHEY, CDR2 SVGAGI. This CDR3 contains 14 residues. The CDR3 sequence is CASMGGWVAGEQFF. The CDR3 DNA sequence: TGTGCCAGCATGGGGGGATGGGTAGCGGGTGAGCAGTTCTTC.

The gene calls are TRBV27 and TRBJ2-7, with D hard to call. The V gene lost 5 bases and the J gene lost 6 bases, with 17 bases spanning the gap. CDR1 is MNHEY, CDR2 SMNVEV, per germline (reference sequence). The CDR3 loop spans 14 amino acids. Written as DNA, the CDR3 is TGTGCCAGCAGTCTCTTAGGACCCTCGGGCGAGCAGTACTTC. It translates to CASSLLGPSGEQYF.

Here the CDR3 reads CASSLGEGGTYEQYF. CDR3 DNA: TGTGCCAGCAGTTTAGGGGAAGGGGGTACCTACGAGCAGTACTTC. The rearrangement links TRBV27 to TRBJ2-7; possibly TRBD1 for D (6 bases). V was pared by 2 bases and J by 2 bases, with 13 bases between. The CDR3 contains 15 residues. In germline, CDR1 is MNHEY, CDR2 SMNVEV (reference sequence).

As to this clone: The identical CDR3 is also encoded by other nucleotide sequences in the sample. The chain combines TRBV27 with TRBJ2-7, with TRBD1 identical over 10 bases. J lost 3 bases, V lost 3 bases, and 8 bases had no gene match. CDR1 MNHEY and CDR2 SMNVEV come from the germline V gene (reference sequence). This CDR3 is built from 16 residues. CDR3 bases: TGTGCCAGCAGTTTGTCCCCCGGGACAGGGGTCTACGAGCAGTACTTC. Translating gives CASSLSPGTGVYEQYF.

The chain recombines TRBV4-1 with TRBJ1-4; no clear D. The germline V gene has CDR1 MGHRA and CDR2 YSYEKL. Trimming removed 4 bases from V and 7 bases from J, with 16 bases in between. This CDR3 comprises 15 residues. Here the CDR3 DNA reads TGCGCCAGCAGCCCACCCCGAGTACATGGTGAAAAACTGTTTTTT. It encodes CASSPPRVHGEKLFF.